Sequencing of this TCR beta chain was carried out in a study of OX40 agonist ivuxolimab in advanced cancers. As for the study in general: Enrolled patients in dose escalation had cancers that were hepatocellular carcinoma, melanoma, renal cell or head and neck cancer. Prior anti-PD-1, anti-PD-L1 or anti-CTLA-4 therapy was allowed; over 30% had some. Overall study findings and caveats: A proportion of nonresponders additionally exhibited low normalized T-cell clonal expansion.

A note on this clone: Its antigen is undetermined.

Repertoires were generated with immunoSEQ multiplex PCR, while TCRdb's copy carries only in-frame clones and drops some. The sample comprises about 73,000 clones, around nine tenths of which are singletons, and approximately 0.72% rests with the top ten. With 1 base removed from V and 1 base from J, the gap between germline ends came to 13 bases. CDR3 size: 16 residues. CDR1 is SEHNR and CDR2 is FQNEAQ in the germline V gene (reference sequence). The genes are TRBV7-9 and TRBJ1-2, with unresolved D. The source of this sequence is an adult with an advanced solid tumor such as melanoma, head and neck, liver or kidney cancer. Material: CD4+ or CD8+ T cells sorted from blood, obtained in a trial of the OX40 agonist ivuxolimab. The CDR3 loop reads CASSLGSASGNYGYTF. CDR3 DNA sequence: TGTGCCAGCAGCTTAGGTTCAGCAAGTGGTAACTATGGCTACACCTTC.